This T cell receptor (beta chain) came from a study of early stage breast cancer tumors. The method was immunoSEQ multiplex PCR; TCRdb's version includes in-frame clones alone and lacks a portion of them. This sample has about 41,000 clones; around two thirds occur once, and the top ten carry roughly 7.9%. The germline V gene encodes CDR1 MNHNY and CDR2 SVGAGI (reference sequence). Unmatched junction bases numbered 6, after V lost 8 bases and J lost 9 bases. This CDR3 is 12 amino acids long. What was sequenced was blood. This chain connects TRBV6-6 to TRBJ2-2; 7 bases fit TRBD1. The source is a person aged 45 to 59 with breast cancer. The CDR3 sequence is CASRQGVWELFF. The CDR3 DNA is TGTGCCAGCCGACAGGGAGTGTGGGAGCTGTTTTTT.